These 29 T cell receptor beta chains were all obtained from the same sample, sequenced in a study of blood T cell repertoires in COVID-19 (dated by TCRdb to about 2020). Receptors were amplified or captured by the immunoSEQ multiplex PCR assay. TCRdb stores this immuneACCESS table with in-frame sequences only. Part of the clones is absent; in the studies checked, under half of the shortfall reflects unresolved V genes, and no reason is known for the rest. The sample contains approximately 380,000 clones, more than 85% of them found a single time. 0.8% to 0.9% of the sample is taken by the ten largest. Sequenced: PBMCs or T cells enriched from blood (not recorded which). Every receptor here comes from a middle-aged woman who had been exposed to COVID-19.

The CDR3 reads CASRRAGGEFSYNEQFF. The CDR3 bases are TGTGCCAGCCGCAGAGCGGGAGGGGAATTCTCCTACAATGAGCAGTTCTTC. The chain carries TRBV18 and TRBJ2-1; 10 bases map to TRBD2. Germline values: CDR1 KGHSH, CDR2 LQKENI. The V segment lost 8 bases and the J segment 0 bases; nucleotides outside the gene matches: 10. CDR3 size: 17 residues.

The gene calls are TRBV30 and TRBJ1-6; D is unclear. CDR1 is GTSNPN and CDR2 is SVGIG in the germline V gene (reference sequence). The CDR3 contains 14 residues. V was trimmed by 3 bases and J by 10 bases, leaving 16 bases between them. CDR3 nucleotides: TGTGCCTGGAGACCGCCGTTCCGGGTATCACCCCTCCACTTT. Translating gives CAWRPPFRVSPLHF.

Remarks on this clone: The germline gene is not matched at one end of the junction; a read error may be the cause. CDR3 amino acids: CASSLGGYEGLF. The DNA for the CDR3 is TGTGCCAGCAGTTTAGGAGGTTATGAAGGCCTCTTT. The chain uses TRBV12-3 or TRBV12-4 and TRBJ1-1; D is undetermined. This CDR3 is built from 12 residues.

The chain carries TRBV30 and TRBJ1-3, with no clear D. The germline V gene encodes CDR1 GTSNPN and CDR2 SVGIG (reference sequence). The CDR3 consists of 12 residues. V was shortened by 0 bases and J by 4 bases, with 4 bases between the two germline ends. This chain's CDR3 is CAWSVRGNTIYF. The CDR3 DNA follows: TGTGCCTGGAGTGTCAGGGGAAACACCATATATTTT.

This chain connects TRBV30 to TRBJ1-1, with TRBD1 matching 7 bases. CDR1 and CDR2 (germline): GTSNPN, SVGIG (reference sequence). CDR3 length equals 13 residues. The ends lost 5 bases at V and 1 base at J; junction bases unmatched: 4. The CDR3 sequence is CAWSDRANTEAFF. CDR3 coding DNA: TGTGCCTGGTCAGACAGGGCGAACACTGAAGCTTTCTTT.

CDR3 loop: CASSVDSAGGWTLHF. CDR3 bases: TGTGCCAGCAGCGTAGATTCGGCGGGGGGTTGGACCCTCCACTTT. The chain recombines TRBV9 with TRBJ1-6, with D possibly TRBD1 on 5 matching bases. Trimming shortened V by 0 bases and J by 14 bases, and 18 bases separated the two germline ends. Germline V gene data show CDR1 as SGDLS and CDR2 as YYNGEE. This CDR3 is built from 15 residues.

The CDR3 sequence: CASSECSGLTDTQYF. The CDR3 nucleotides are TGTGCCAGCAGCGAGTGTAGCGGCCTCACAGATACGCAGTATTTT. The chain carries TRBV21-1 and TRBJ2-3; the table's D call, TRBD2, was not checked against the DNA. TRBV21-1 counts as a pseudogene. The CDR3 covers 15 residues.

In this sample, this clone turned up once. The chain employs TRBV27 and TRBJ2-7; 7 nucleotides align to TRBD1. J lost 5 bases, V lost 2 bases, and 0 bases had no gene match. CDR3 length equals 12 residues. Germline assignment: CDR1 MNHEY and CDR2 SMNVEV (reference sequence). The CDR3 DNA follows: TGTGCCAGCAGTTTAACAGGGGACGAGCAGTACTTC. It is translated as CASSLTGDEQYF.

The J gene is TRBJ2-1, the V gene TRBV6-1, with 9 bases matching TRBD2. The V and J ends lost 3 bases and 5 bases, in that order; junction bases with no gene match: 11. From germline, CDR1 is MNHNS and CDR2 SASEGT. This CDR3 region has 17 residues. In DNA form, the CDR3 reads TGTGCCAGCAGTGAGGCCCTAGCGGGGTCGTGGGACAATGAGCAGTTCTTC. Protein product: CASSEALAGSWDNEQFF.

The J gene is TRBJ1-2, the V gene TRBV5-1, with D tentatively TRBD1 (5 bases). The CDR3 spans 15 residues. Germline V gene data show CDR1 as SGHRS and CDR2 as YFSETQ. Trimming pared 4 bases from V and 0 bases from J, leaving 13 bases between. The CDR3, as DNA: TGCGCCAGCAGCCTCATCGACAGAACTAACTATGGCTACACCTTC. Its protein product is CASSLIDRTNYGYTF.

The rearrangement uses TRBV30 and TRBJ2-7; 8 nucleotides align to TRBD1. Germline trimming cut 4 bases from V and 3 bases from J; bases unmatched to any gene: 2. CDR1 is GTSNPN and CDR2 is SVGIG in the germline V gene (reference sequence). The CDR3 has 12 residues. The CDR3 loop is CAWTDRGYEQYF. The DNA of the CDR3 is TGTGCCTGGACCGACAGGGGCTACGAGCAGTACTTC.

CDR3 nucleotides: TGTGCCACCAGCAGAGATCGCTTTAGAGGGGAAGCTTTCTTT. This sequence encodes CATSRDRFRGEAFF. The chain links TRBV15 to TRBJ1-1; no definite D call. Looked up from germline, CDR1 is LNHNV and CDR2 is YYDKDF (reference sequence). Between the trimmed V and J ends, which lost 0 bases and 8 bases, there was a span of 13 bases. The length of the CDR3 is 14 residues.

The rearrangement links TRBV7-9 to TRBJ1-1, with D possibly TRBD1 on 6 matching bases. There are 13 residues in the CDR3. Germline values: CDR1 SEHNR, CDR2 FQNEAQ (reference sequence). Trimming removed 5 bases at V and 6 bases at J, with 13 bases between. The CDR3 region has the DNA TGTGCCAGCAGCCTCTTACAGGGCGCTGAAGCTTTCTTT. Residues: CASSLLQGAEAFF.

Comments on this clone: At the DNA level, this CDR3 is encoded by other sequences in the same sample as well. V gene TRBV5-1 combines with J gene TRBJ1-2; 8 bases are shared with TRBD1. CDR3 length: 13 amino acids. Losses at the gene ends were 4 bases for V and 5 bases for J; bases not matched to a gene: 4. Germline CDR1 SGHRS, CDR2 YFSETQ. DNA of the CDR3: TGCGCCAGCAGCGACGGACAGGGATATGGCTACACCTTC. Residues: CASSDGQGYGYTF.

Concerning this clone: Other DNA sequences in the sample encode the same CDR3. The J gene is TRBJ2-1, the V gene TRBV9; tentative D call: TRBD2 (5 bases). Germline CDR1 and CDR2: SGDLS and YYNGEE. Deletions cut 0 bases from V and 2 bases from J, with 6 bases between. This CDR3 has 14 amino acids. The CDR3 loop reads CASSVGGPYNEQFF. The CDR3 region has the DNA TGTGCCAGCAGCGTAGGCGGGCCCTACAATGAGCAGTTCTTC.

The genes are TRBV30 and TRBJ1-3; 10 positions agree with TRBD1. This CDR3 is 17 amino acids long. Germline values: CDR1 GTSNPN, CDR2 SVGIG (reference sequence). Losses at the gene ends were 5 bases for V and 1 base for J; bases not matched to a gene: 11. The CDR3 coding sequence is TGTGCCTGGGGCGACCTAGGGACAGGGGATTCTGGAAACACCATATATTTT. As protein: CAWGDLGTGDSGNTIYF.

This chain joins TRBV12-5 and TRBJ1-6; 8 bases are shared with TRBD1. The V gene's germline CDR1 is LGHNT and CDR2 FRNRAP. J lost 9 bases, V lost 6 bases, and 4 bases had no gene match. The CDR3 has 13 amino acids. CDR3 amino acids: CASGTGQGSPLHF. Written as DNA, the CDR3 is TGTGCTAGTGGAACAGGACAGGGTTCACCCCTCCACTTT.

V usage is TRBV6-6 and J usage is TRBJ2-1; D is possibly TRBD1 (6 bases). The V gene lost 2 bases and the J gene lost 9 bases, with 14 bases spanning the gap. This CDR3 region has 14 residues. Germline CDR1 and CDR2: MNHNY and SVGAGI (reference sequence). CDR3 in DNA: TGTGCCAGCAGTTACCAGGGGCCCTTCGGTGAGCAGTTCTTC. Translated: CASSYQGPFGEQFF.

This rearrangement joins TRBV15 to TRBJ1-4; tentative D call: TRBD1 (5 bases). Trimming shortened V by 5 bases and J by 6 bases, and 13 bases separated the two germline ends. The CDR3 has 14 residues. Germline CDR1 and CDR2: LNHNV and YYDKDF (reference sequence). The CDR3 is CATSFDRSYEKLFF. In nucleotides, the CDR3 is TGTGCCACCAGCTTTGACAGAAGTTATGAAAAACTGTTTTTT.

The V gene is TRBV27, the J gene TRBJ2-1, with TRBD2 as a possible D gene (5 bases). Germline V gene data show CDR1 as MNHEY and CDR2 as SMNVEV (reference sequence). The CDR3 has 13 residues. The ends were cut back, 3 bases at V and 8 bases at J, with 11 bases in the middle. CDR3 coding DNA: TGTGCCAGCAGTTTGAGGGTGGTGGATGAGCAGTTCTTC. It translates to CASSLRVVDEQFF.

The J gene is TRBJ2-7, the V gene TRBV6-5; TRBD1 might be the D (6 bases). Germline V CDR1 and CDR2: MNHEY, SVGAGI. V was cut by 10 bases and J by 4 bases, with 17 bases left in between. This CDR3 spans 13 amino acids. This CDR3 reads CATVKTGPYEQYF. In DNA, the CDR3 is TGTGCCACCGTAAAGACAGGCCCGTACGAGCAGTACTTC.

Of note for this clone: Germline and junction disagree at one end, which may indicate a read error. The gene calls are TRBV2 and TRBJ2-2, with 13 bases identical to TRBD2. The CDR3 totals 15 residues. Germline assignment: CDR1 SNHLY and CDR2 FYNNEI. The CDR3 sequence is CATSRTSGSAGELFF. For the CDR3, the DNA is TGTGCCACCAGTCGGACTAGCGGGAGTGCCGGGGAGCTGTTTTTT.

DNA of the CDR3: TGCGCCAGCAGCCCCCAGATGCGTCAAGGGGGCTTAAACACTGAAGCTTTCTTT. This gives the protein CASSPQMRQGGLNTEAFF. The chain is built from TRBV10-1 and TRBJ1-1, with 7 bases matching TRBD1. J gave up 2 bases and V 6 bases, and 18 bases lay outside the gene matches. The CDR3 length is 18 residues. The V gene's germline CDR1 is WNHNN and CDR2 SYGVQD (reference sequence).

This chain uses TRBV7-9 with TRBJ2-7; 8 nucleotides agree with TRBD2. The germline gives CDR1 SEHNR, CDR2 FQNEAQ (reference sequence). V was clipped by 5 bases and J by 2 bases; unmatched bases: 5. This CDR3 spans 14 amino acids. The CDR3 nucleotides read TGTGCCAGCAGCCCCAGCGGGGGAACCTACGAGCAGTACTTC. It specifies CASSPSGGTYEQYF. The full variable domain, in which reference TRBV7-9 and TRBJ2-7 provide the parts outside the CDR3, is DTGVSQNPRHKITKRGQNVTFRCDPISEHNRLYWYRQTLGQGPEFLTYFQNEAQLEKSRLLSDRFSAERPKGSFSTLEIQRTEQGDSAMYLCASSPSGGTYEQYFGPGTRLTVT.

The V and J genes are TRBV5-1 and TRBJ1-1; weak D call: TRBD1 (6 bases). Germline V gene sequence: CDR1 SGHRS, CDR2 YFSETQ. V lost 0 bases and J 7 bases, leaving 7 bases between the germline ends. This CDR3 has 12 residues. The CDR3, as DNA: TGCGCCAGCAGCTTGGTAGGGGGTGAAGCTTTCTTT. Amino acid sequence: CASSLVGGEAFF.

V gene TRBV27 combines with J gene TRBJ1-1, with TRBD1 identical over 8 bases. This CDR3 spans 13 amino acids. V dropped 2 bases and J dropped 11; count of bases not matched to a gene: 7. The V gene's germline CDR1 is MNHEY and CDR2 SMNVEV (reference sequence). The CDR3 loop is CASSLPGGQQAFF. The CDR3 DNA follows: TGTGCCAGCAGTTTACCAGGGGGCCAGCAGGCTTTCTTT.

The chain carries TRBV18 and TRBJ1-2; D ambiguous. Trimming shortened V by 2 bases and J by 4 bases, and 11 bases separated the two germline ends. In germline, CDR1 is KGHSH, CDR2 LQKENI. The CDR3 totals 14 residues. In nucleotides, the CDR3 is TGTGCCAGCTCACCAGAAGCGGGTTTCTATGGCTACACCTTC. It is translated as CASSPEAGFYGYTF.

The V gene is TRBV28, the J gene TRBJ2-7, with TRBD2 matching 8 bases. V lost 7 bases to trimming and J lost 3 bases; unmatched junction nucleotides: 8. The CDR3 has 14 residues. From germline, CDR1 is MDHEN and CDR2 SYDVKM. This chain's CDR3 is CASITTGGNYEQYF. DNA of the CDR3: TGTGCCAGCATCACGACGGGGGGGAACTACGAGCAGTACTTC.

The V and J genes are TRBV1 and TRBJ2-1; TRBD2 is the table's D call, not checked against the DNA. TRBV1 is a listed pseudogene. CDR3 length equals 22 residues. The CDR3 reads CTSSQFGPGLAGVRGWHNEQFF. CDR3 sequence (DNA): TGCACCAGCAGCCAATTTGGCCCGGGACTAGCGGGAGTACGGGGTTGGCACAATGAGCAGTTCTTC.